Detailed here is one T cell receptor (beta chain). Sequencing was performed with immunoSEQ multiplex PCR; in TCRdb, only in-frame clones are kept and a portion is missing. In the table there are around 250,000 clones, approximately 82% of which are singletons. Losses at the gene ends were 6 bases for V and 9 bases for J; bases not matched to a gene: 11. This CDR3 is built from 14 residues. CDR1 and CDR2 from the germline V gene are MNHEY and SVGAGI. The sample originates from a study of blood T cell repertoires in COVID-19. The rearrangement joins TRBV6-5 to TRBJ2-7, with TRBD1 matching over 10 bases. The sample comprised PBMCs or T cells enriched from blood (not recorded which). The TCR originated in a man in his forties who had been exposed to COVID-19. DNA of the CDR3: TGTGCCAGCAGCGACAGGGGGCCAGGAGTTGGGCAGTACTTC. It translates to CASSDRGPGVGQYF.